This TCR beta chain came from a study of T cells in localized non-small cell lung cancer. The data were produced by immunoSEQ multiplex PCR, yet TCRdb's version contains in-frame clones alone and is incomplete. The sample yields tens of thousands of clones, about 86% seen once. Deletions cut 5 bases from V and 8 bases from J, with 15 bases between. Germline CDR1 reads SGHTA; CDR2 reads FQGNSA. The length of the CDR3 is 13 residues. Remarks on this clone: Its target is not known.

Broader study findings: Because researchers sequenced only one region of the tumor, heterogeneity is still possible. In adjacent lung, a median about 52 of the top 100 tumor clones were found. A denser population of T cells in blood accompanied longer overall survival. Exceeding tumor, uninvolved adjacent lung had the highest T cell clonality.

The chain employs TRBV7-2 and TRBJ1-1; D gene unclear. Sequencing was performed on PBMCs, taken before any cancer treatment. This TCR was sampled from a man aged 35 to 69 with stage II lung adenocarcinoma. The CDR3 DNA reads TGTGCCAGCAGCCCCCGCCGGGATGGCGAAGCTTTCTTT. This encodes CASSPRRDGEAFF.